This note documents a single T cell receptor beta chain sequence. The sample is drawn from a study of cytomegalovirus exposure and HLA in healthy donors. PCR used 60 Vbeta primers and 13 Jbeta primers. Repertoires were generated with immunoSEQ multiplex PCR, while TCRdb's copy carries only in-frame clones and drops some. Seen here are about 110,000 clones, 60% to 85% observed once, and the top ten hold around 3%. The donors, nominally healthy at sampling, likely had unrecorded immune exposures. The V gene's germline CDR1 is LGHNA and CDR2 YNFKEQ. The CDR3 totals 18 residues. V dropped 1 base and J dropped 2; count of bases not matched to a gene: 7.

This chain connects TRBV4-2 to TRBJ2-7, with 14 positions matching TRBD2. The specimen sequenced was PBMCs. The source of this sequence is a male donor in good health and CMV-seropositive. The CDR3, as DNA: TGTGCCAGCAGCCAAGGTCGACTAGCGGGAGGGCCGCCCTACGAGCAGTACTTC. As protein: CASSQGRLAGGPPYEQYF.